The present T cell receptor beta chain was sequenced within a study of blood T cell repertoires in COVID-19. Background on the study: Some COVID-19 samples were acute and others convalescent; all came from the United States, Italy and Spain. PBMCs, B-cell-depleted T cells, or T cells were the source of the cDNA or gDNA that made up the material.

Germline trimming cut 4 bases from V and 8 bases from J; bases unmatched to any gene: 1. The CDR3 extends over 12 amino acids. CDR1 is LNHDA, CDR2 SQIVND, per germline (reference sequence). In the original analysis: From reference gene primer amplification, estimates of nucleated cell counts were derived. Data came from immunoSEQ multiplex PCR; TCRdb stores just in-frame clones and leaves some out. The DNA gave D and trimming, while V, J and clone size come from that table. The table lists about 240,000 clones, approximately 80% of them singletons. The chain has TRBV19 and TRBJ2-1; TRBD2 matches 8 bases. The TCR comes from a woman at least 80 years old with acute or convalescent COVID-19. Sequenced input: peripheral blood. The CDR3 bases are TGTGCCAGTAGTAGCGGGGGGTATGAGCAGTTCTTC. It encodes CASSSGGYEQFF.